The 32 T cell receptor beta chains below all came from one sample that was sequenced in a study of OX40 agonist ivuxolimab in advanced cancers. The protocol was immunoSEQ multiplex PCR, while the TCRdb copy is restricted to in-frame clones and leaves out a portion. The table records some 47,000 clones, around 80% of them present only once. This sample comprised CD4+ or CD8+ T cells sorted from blood, obtained in a trial of the OX40 agonist ivuxolimab. The receptors derive from an adult with an advanced solid tumor such as melanoma, head and neck, liver or kidney cancer.

The chain combines TRBV6-6 with TRBJ1-4; unclear D gene. V lost 4 bases to trimming and J lost 8 bases, with 14 bases between them. Per germline, CDR1 MNHNY and CDR2 SVGAGI (reference sequence). This CDR3 spans 14 amino acids. CDR3 sequence: CASSSGIRQEKLFF. As DNA, the CDR3 is TGTGCCAGCAGTTCCGGGATCCGGCAGGAAAAACTGTTTTTT.

The rearrangement links TRBV30 to TRBJ1-5; tentative D call: TRBD1 (5 bases). The CDR3 consists of 15 residues. V was shortened by 0 bases and J by 5 bases, with 14 bases between the two germline ends. The germline gives CDR1 GTSNPN, CDR2 SVGIG (reference sequence). CDR3 bases: TGTGCCTGGAGTGTACATGGGCAGGGTGATCAGCCCCAGCATTTT. Its protein product is CAWSVHGQGDQPQHF.

This rearrangement joins TRBV6-5 to TRBJ2-6, with no clear D. CDR3 length: 15 amino acids. The V end lost 5 bases, the J end lost 2 bases, and 10 bases lay between the germline ends. Germline assignment: CDR1 MNHEY and CDR2 SVGAGI. This CDR3 is CASSAQIPGANVLTF. CDR3 DNA sequence: TGTGCCAGCAGTGCACAGATCCCTGGGGCCAACGTCCTGACTTTC.

The rearrangement joins TRBV11-1 to TRBJ1-2; the D gene is possibly TRBD1 (5 bases). With 5 bases removed from V and 5 bases from J, the gap between germline ends came to 21 bases. Germline-derived CDR1 and CDR2 are SGHAT and FQDESV (reference sequence). The CDR3 is 16 residues long. The DNA of the CDR3 is TGTGCCAGCAGCCCGGTTGACTCGTCAGGGCCGTATGGCTACACCTTC. Its protein is CASSPVDSSGPYGYTF.

The rearrangement uses TRBV5-1 and TRBJ2-1; no firm D call. Trimming removed 1 base from V and 2 bases from J, with 10 bases in between. The germline V gene encodes CDR1 SGHRS and CDR2 YFSETQ. This CDR3 comprises 15 residues. Here the CDR3 reads CASSLSGSTYNEQFF. Here the CDR3 DNA reads TGCGCCAGCAGCTTGTCGGGTTCTACCTACAATGAGCAGTTCTTC. Looking up the rest from reference TRBV5-1 and TRBJ2-1 gives the full variable domain: KAGVTQTPRYLIKTRGQQVTLSCSPISGHRSVSWYQQTPGQGLQFLFEYFSETQRNKGNFPGRFSGRQFSNSRSEMNVSTLELGDSALYLCASSLSGSTYNEQFFGPGTRLTVL.

Of note for this clone: A single base separates this from a much larger clone, so it may be a read error. V usage is TRBV18 and J usage is TRBJ2-2, with 7 positions matching TRBD1. V lost 1 base to trimming and J lost 2 bases; unmatched junction nucleotides: 1. CDR3 length: 15 residues. Germline loops: CDR1 KGHSH, CDR2 LQKENI. Here the CDR3 reads CASSPRQGNTGELFF. In nucleotides, the CDR3 is TGTGCCAGCTCACCACGACAGGGTAACACCGGGGAGCTGTTTTTT.

This chain connects TRBV4-2 to TRBJ2-1; 11 nucleotides match TRBD2. CDR3 length equals 15 residues. After removal of 3 bases from V and 9 bases from J, the junction contained 7 bases not matched to a gene. Germline V gene data show CDR1 as LGHNA and CDR2 as YNFKEQ. The CDR3 DNA reads as TGTGCCAGCAGCCAGGAACTAGCGGGAGCTCGTGAGCAGTTCTTC. It yields the protein CASSQELAGAREQFF.

The chain links TRBV30 to TRBJ1-1, with a possible D match to TRBD1 (6 bases). This CDR3 spans 16 amino acids. Germline CDR1 reads GTSNPN; CDR2 reads SVGIG (reference sequence). V lost 2 bases and J 0 bases, leaving 16 bases between the germline ends. The CDR3 bases are TGTGCCTGGAGTTTTATGGGGGCGATTATGAACACTGAAGCTTTCTTT. Protein sequence: CAWSFMGAIMNTEAFF.

For the CDR3, the DNA is TGTGCCAGCAGCGTTAACACCGGACCCGCCTACGAGCAGTACTTC. Protein: CASSVNTGPAYEQYF. This chain links TRBV9 with TRBJ2-7, with D unclear. Germline lookup yields CDR1 SGDLS and CDR2 YYNGEE. The CDR3 is made up of 15 amino acids. Trimming removed 2 bases at V and 2 bases at J, with 14 bases between.

The gene calls are TRBV29-1 and TRBJ2-1; weak D call: TRBD2 (5 bases). The V gene lost 7 bases and the J gene lost 4 bases, with 26 bases spanning the gap. CDR3 length equals 17 residues. Germline V gene sequence: CDR1 SQVTM, CDR2 ANQGSEA. The CDR3 region is CSAVLVRIVEAYNEQFF. CDR3 nucleotide sequence: TGCAGCGCCGTACTAGTTAGGATCGTTGAGGCTTACAATGAGCAGTTCTTC.

J is TRBJ1-2 and V is TRBV25-1, with 8 nucleotides matching TRBD1. This CDR3 region has 13 residues. The V segment lost 5 bases and the J segment 8 bases; nucleotides outside the gene matches: 7. Germline-derived CDR1 and CDR2 are MGHDK and SYGVNS. CDR3 loop: CASSPTGAGGYTF. CDR3 coding DNA: TGTGCCAGCAGTCCGACAGGGGCTGGAGGCTACACCTTC.

This chain uses TRBV2 with TRBJ1-2, with D perhaps matching TRBD1 (5 bases). In germline, CDR1 is SNHLY, CDR2 FYNNEI. The CDR3 consists of 13 residues. V lost 7 bases and J 4 bases, leaving 13 bases between the germline ends. CDR3 region: CASKDMSVYGYTF. In DNA, the CDR3 is TGTGCCAGCAAGGACATGTCGGTCTATGGCTACACCTTC.

The chain carries TRBV15 and TRBJ1-3; no clear D gene. Germline CDR1 and CDR2: LNHNV and YYDKDF (reference sequence). V lost 0 bases to trimming and J lost 0 bases, with 6 bases between them. The CDR3 sequence is 15 residues long. Here the CDR3 DNA reads TGTGCCACCAGCAGAGAAGGCGGCTCTGGAAACACCATATATTTT. It encodes CATSREGGSGNTIYF.

The V and J genes are TRBV30 and TRBJ2-1; D is possibly TRBD2 (6 bases). V lost 0 bases to trimming and J lost 15 bases, with 18 bases between them. Germline V gene data show CDR1 as GTSNPN and CDR2 as SVGIG (reference sequence). This CDR3 has 13 residues. DNA of the CDR3: TGTGCCTGGAGTGTAGTGGGACTCCGAGTGGGGTTCTTC. Encoded protein: CAWSVVGLRVGFF. The variable domain in full, completed from reference TRBV30 and TRBJ2-1, reads SQTIHQWPATLVQPVGSPLSLECTVEGTSNPNLYWYRQAAGRGLQLLFYSVGIGQISSEVPQNLSASRPQDRQFILSSKKLLLSDSGFYLCAWSVVGLRVGFFGPGTRLTVL.

The CDR3 nucleotides are TGTGCCAGCAGAGCTCGACTAGTAGAGACCCAGTACTTC. This encodes CASRARLVETQYF. This rearrangement joins TRBV6-6 to TRBJ2-5; a possible D gene is TRBD2 (6 bases). Germline-derived CDR1 and CDR2 are MNHNY and SVGAGI (reference sequence). The V and J ends lost 6 bases and 4 bases respectively, with 12 bases between them. The CDR3 is made up of 13 amino acids.

CDR3 protein: CASSFLSGSGNTIYF. The CDR3 DNA reads TGTGCCAGCAGCTTCCTCTCTGGCTCTGGAAACACCATATATTTT. J is TRBJ1-3 and V is TRBV7-6; no clear D gene. CDR1 is SGHVS and CDR2 is FNYEAQ in the germline V gene. Between the trimmed V and J ends, which lost 3 bases and 0 bases, there was a span of 9 bases. The length of the CDR3 is 15 residues.

The chain couples TRBV7-2 to TRBJ1-1; D possibly corresponds to TRBD1 (5 bases). This CDR3 has 17 residues. In germline, CDR1 is SGHTA, CDR2 FQGNSA. Deletions cut 1 base from V and 2 bases from J, with 17 bases between. CDR3 sequence reads: CASSLDTDMTVNTEAFF. The CDR3 coding sequence is TGTGCCAGCAGCTTAGACACTGATATGACAGTTAACACTGAAGCTTTCTTT.

The chain recombines TRBV11-3 with TRBJ2-1, with 16 nucleotides matching TRBD2. The ends lost 5 bases at V and 9 bases at J; junction bases unmatched: 10. CDR1 is SGHNT, CDR2 YENEEA, per germline. The CDR3 is 17 amino acids. In DNA form, the CDR3 reads TGTGCCAGCAGCCGCAGAGGGACTAGCGGGAGGGCGACTGAGCAGTTCTTC. Its protein is CASSRRGTSGRATEQFF.

This chain links TRBV5-1 with TRBJ2-7; 8 bases line up with TRBD1. The CDR3 consists of 14 residues. CDR1 and CDR2 (germline): SGHRS, YFSETQ. V shed 0 bases, J shed 4 bases, and the junction held 3 bases outside the gene matches. CDR3 coding DNA: TGCGCCAGCAGCTTGGACGGGACAGGTTACGAGCAGTACTTC. Its protein is CASSLDGTGYEQYF.

This clone was observed a single time. This chain links TRBV27 with TRBJ2-7; 11 bases map to TRBD2. Trimming took 5 bases from V and 1 from J; bases not matched to a gene: 7. This CDR3 is built from 16 residues. In germline, CDR1 is MNHEY, CDR2 SMNVEV (reference sequence). The CDR3 protein is CASSPSLAGVSYEQYF. The CDR3 DNA is TGTGCCAGCAGTCCATCACTAGCGGGAGTTTCCTACGAGCAGTACTTC.

This clone was observed a single time. The rearrangement uses TRBV11-2 and TRBJ2-7, with D uncertain. Trimming stripped 1 base from V and 3 bases from J, with 10 bases between. Germline-derived CDR1 and CDR2 are SGHAT and FQNNGV. The CDR3 has 14 residues. CDR3 in amino acids: CASSLGWENYEQYF. The CDR3, as DNA: TGTGCCAGCAGCTTAGGTTGGGAAAACTACGAGCAGTACTTC. Filled out from reference TRBV11-2 and TRBJ2-7, the complete variable domain reads EAGVAQSPRYKIIEKRQSVAFWCNPISGHATLYWYQQILGQGPKLLIQFQNNGVVDDSQLPKDRFSAERLKGVDSTLKIQPAKLEDSAVYLCASSLGWENYEQYFGPGTRLTVT.

V and J are TRBV7-6 and TRBJ2-2; D is unresolved. The CDR3 spans 12 residues. The V gene lost 5 bases and the J gene lost 7 bases, with 8 bases spanning the gap. Germline V CDR1 and CDR2: SGHVS, FNYEAQ. Here the CDR3 reads CASSSIGGELFF. The CDR3 DNA reads as TGTGCCAGCAGCAGCATTGGCGGGGAGCTGTTTTTT.

The chain couples TRBV5-1 to TRBJ2-1, with 16 bases aligning to TRBD2. CDR3 length: 18 residues. Germline CDR1 and CDR2: SGHRS and YFSETQ. The trim removed 4 bases at V and 6 bases at J, leaving 10 bases unmatched. The CDR3 DNA reads as TGCGCCAGCAGCGCGGGACTAGCGGGAGGGCCGGGGGTCAATGAGCAGTTCTTC. This translates into CASSAGLAGGPGVNEQFF.

The chain combines TRBV18 with TRBJ2-1; possibly TRBD1 for D (5 bases). V lost 6 bases and J 2 bases, leaving 11 bases between the germline ends. The CDR3 is made up of 14 amino acids. The germline gives CDR1 KGHSH, CDR2 LQKENI. This CDR3 reads CASSETVTYNEQFF. The CDR3 bases are TGTGCCAGCTCGGAGACAGTTACCTACAATGAGCAGTTCTTC.

This chain links TRBV6-5 with TRBJ2-5; D ambiguous. The J call may not be correct, given that the DNA end is closer to TRBJ2-7. The CDR3 runs to 14 residues. Germline loops: CDR1 MNHEY, CDR2 SVGAGI. DNA for the CDR3: TGTGCCAGCAGCCCCTGGACCGACACCTACGAGCAGTACTTC. Amino acids: CASSPWTDTYEQYF.

The chain combines TRBV2 with TRBJ1-2; 10 bases agree with TRBD1. CDR1 and CDR2 (germline): SNHLY, FYNNEI. The CDR3 is 15 residues long. Germline trimming cut 6 bases from V and 5 bases from J; bases unmatched to any gene: 9. CDR3 region: CASSRQGAGIYGYTF. Written as DNA, the CDR3 is TGTGCCAGCAGCAGACAGGGGGCGGGAATATATGGCTACACCTTC. Variable domain in full (rest from reference TRBV2 and TRBJ1-2): EPEVTQTPSHQVTQMGQEVILRCVPISNHLYFYWYRQILGQKVEFLVSFYNNEISEKSEIFDDQFSVERPDGSNFTLKIRSTKLEDSAMYFCASSRQGAGIYGYTFGSGTRLTVV.

The V gene is TRBV5-5, the J gene TRBJ2-7; 10 bases fit TRBD1. Germline V gene sequence: CDR1 SGHKS, CDR2 YYEKEE (reference sequence). The CDR3 is made up of 14 amino acids. V was clipped by 3 bases and J by 2 bases; unmatched bases: 2. The CDR3 loop is CASSWGQGTYEQYF. CDR3 bases: TGTGCCAGCAGCTGGGGACAGGGGACCTACGAGCAGTACTTC.

The chain carries TRBV6-6 and TRBJ1-6, with 8 bases matching TRBD1. J lost 6 bases, V lost 5 bases, and 3 bases had no gene match. This CDR3 has 14 residues. Germline CDR1 is MNHNY and CDR2 is SVGAGI (reference sequence). CDR3 residues: CASSRQGLNSPLHF. The CDR3 DNA reads TGTGCCAGCAGTAGACAGGGGCTTAATTCACCCCTCCACTTT.

This clone has just one count. The rearrangement uses TRBV29-1 and TRBJ2-7, with D perhaps matching TRBD1 (5 bases). The V gene's germline CDR1 is SQVTM and CDR2 ANQGSEA. V shed 7 bases and J shed 2 bases, with 30 bases lying between them. This CDR3 region has 18 residues. The CDR3 sequence: CSAMPYMSDRQNPYEQYF. The CDR3 bases are TGCAGCGCCATGCCGTACATGAGCGACAGACAAAACCCCTACGAGCAGTACTTC.

The V and J genes are TRBV6-1 and TRBJ2-1, with unresolved D. V lost 2 bases and J 5 bases, leaving 16 bases between the germline ends. The CDR3 loop spans 16 amino acids. CDR1 MNHNS and CDR2 SASEGT come from the germline V gene. The CDR3 DNA reads as TGTGCCAGCAGTGAAAGGCCCGTAACTACCAACAATGAGCAGTTCTTC. Protein product: CASSERPVTTNNEQFF.

Only one count was recorded for this clone. This chain joins TRBV6-5 and TRBJ2-1; D might be TRBD1 or TRBD2, each matching 6 bases. CDR1 MNHEY and CDR2 SVGAGI come from the germline V gene. The CDR3 contains 14 residues. Trimming pared 2 bases from V and 5 bases from J, leaving 10 bases between. This CDR3 is CASSYGRDNNEQFF. In DNA, the CDR3 is TGTGCCAGCAGTTACGGGCGGGACAACAATGAGCAGTTCTTC.

J is TRBJ2-1 and V is TRBV5-1; D unresolved. Germline V gives CDR1 SGHRS, CDR2 YFSETQ. This CDR3 has 14 residues. Deletions cut 5 bases from V and 8 bases from J, with 17 bases between. CDR3 bases: TGCGCCAGCAGTCAGGCCAGAGCAATCGATGAGCAGTTCTTC. This gives the protein CASSQARAIDEQFF.